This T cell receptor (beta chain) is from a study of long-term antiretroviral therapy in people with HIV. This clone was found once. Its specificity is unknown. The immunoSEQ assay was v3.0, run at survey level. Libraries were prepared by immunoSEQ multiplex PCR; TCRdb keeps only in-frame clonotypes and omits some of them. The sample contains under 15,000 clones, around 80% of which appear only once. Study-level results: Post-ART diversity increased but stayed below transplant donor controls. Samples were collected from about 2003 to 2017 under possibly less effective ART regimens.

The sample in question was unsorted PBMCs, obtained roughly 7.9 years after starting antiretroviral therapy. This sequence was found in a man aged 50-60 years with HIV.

CDR3 in amino acids: CASSYRGDEQYF. The CDR3 coding sequence is TGTGCCAGCAGTTATAGGGGGGACGAGCAGTACTTC. The chain combines TRBV6-5 with TRBJ2-7, with D possibly called TRBD1 or TRBD2 (6 bases each). Trimming shortened V by 3 bases and J by 5 bases, and 8 bases separated the two germline ends. Germline lookup yields CDR1 MNHEY and CDR2 SVGAGI. This CDR3 comprises 12 residues.